Shown below are 28 T cell receptor beta chains from a single sample sequenced in a study of T cell repertoires in cytomegalovirus infection. Antigen specificity for these receptors is unknown. Using its own MiXCR run on the reads, TCRdb lists one record per CDR3 protein. This sample has 450,000 to 550,000 distinct CDR3 sequences, with 40% to 50% found just once. Specimen: cultured PBMCs, collected from culture after CMV antigen stimulation. The receptor source for this set is a human donor in good health (CMV status not recorded). Some clones in this sample may be carry-over from other donors' samples.

J is TRBJ2-1 and V is TRBV6-8, with D uncertain. The CDR3 has 12 residues. CDR1 is MNHGY and CDR2 is SAAAGT in the germline V gene. V lost 7 bases and J lost 8, with 12 bases in between. The CDR3 DNA follows: TGTGCCAGCAAGCAAAGCATCTATGAGCAGTTCTTC. Translation: CASKQSIYEQFF.

The chain carries TRBV7-6 and TRBJ1-6; 9 bases agree with TRBD1. Losses at the gene ends were 5 bases for V and 10 bases for J; bases not matched to a gene: 9. CDR1 is SGHVS, CDR2 FNYEAQ, per germline. This CDR3 has 15 amino acids. The CDR3 here is CASSRRDRVISPLHF. The DNA for the CDR3 is TGTGCCAGCAGCCGGAGGGACAGGGTGATCTCACCCCTCCACTTT.

The CDR3 nucleotides are TGTGCCAGCAGCTCAGAAATTCATCAGCCCCAGCATTTT. Residues: CASSSEIHQPQHF. The J gene is TRBJ1-5, the V gene TRBV7-2; D is unclear. V shed 4 bases and J shed 5 bases, with 9 bases lying between them. The germline CDR1 and CDR2 sequences are SGHTA and FQGNSA. The CDR3 has 13 amino acids.

This clonotype has only one observation. The germline gene is not matched at one end of the junction; a read error may be the cause. The V and J genes are TRBV5-3 and TRBJ2-2; D gene unclear. TRBV5-3 is known as an ORF, though its function is uncertain. This CDR3 is 15 amino acids long. The CDR3 reads CASSSFAVNTGELFF. The CDR3 bases are TGTGCCAGCAGCTCCTTTGCCGTGAACACCGGGGAGCTGTTTTTT.

This clonotype showed up many times. The genes are TRBV7-6 and TRBJ2-1; 9 nucleotides line up with TRBD2. CDR3 size: 15 residues. Germline CDR1 and CDR2: SGHVS and FNYEAQ. Trimming at V came to 3 bases and at J to 5 bases, leaving 5 bases not matched to a gene. CDR3 sequence reads: CASSFSGSPNNEQFF. The CDR3 DNA sequence: TGTGCCAGCAGCTTTAGCGGGAGCCCAAACAATGAGCAGTTCTTC.

The J gene is TRBJ2-1, the V gene TRBV7-2; 7 bases line up with TRBD2. J gave up 2 bases and V 5 bases, and 6 bases lay outside the gene matches. There are 15 residues in the CDR3. Per germline, CDR1 SGHTA and CDR2 FQGNSA. CDR3 in amino acids: CASSPDRGAYNEQFF. In nucleotides, the CDR3 is TGTGCCAGCAGCCCAGATCGGGGGGCCTACAATGAGCAGTTCTTC.

This clonotype was counted a few times. The chain joins TRBV27 to TRBJ2-1; D is ambiguous. The CDR3 totals 13 residues. Per the germline V gene, CDR1 is MNHEY and CDR2 is SMNVEV (reference sequence). Deletions cut 0 bases from V and 10 bases from J, with 10 bases between. The CDR3 DNA is TGTGCCAGCAGTTTATCTGCCTTAGGAGAGCAGTTCTTC. Translating gives CASSLSALGEQFF.

This rearrangement joins TRBV19 to TRBJ2-1, with TRBD2 as a possible D gene (6 bases). Trimming pared 4 bases from V and 6 bases from J, leaving 16 bases between. Germline V lookup: CDR1 LNHDA, CDR2 SQIVND (reference sequence). The CDR3 consists of 15 residues. The CDR3 bases are TGTGCCAGTAGTAGTAGCGGTCTCACAATCAATGAGCAGTTCTTC. This sequence encodes CASSSSGLTINEQFF.

The chain recombines TRBV20-1 with TRBJ1-6, with D maybe TRBD1 (5 bases). CDR1 is DFQATT, CDR2 SNEGSKA, per germline (reference sequence). Trimming pared 1 base from V and 14 bases from J, leaving 12 bases between. This CDR3 is 12 amino acids long. The CDR3 nucleotides read TGCAGTGCTAGAGTCCGGGACGAGGCCCTCCACTTT. Its protein product is CSARVRDEALHF.

This clonotype was picked up a small number of times. The V and J genes are TRBV7-2 and TRBJ2-7; 8 bases line up with TRBD1. The CDR3 covers 12 residues. From germline, CDR1 is SGHTA and CDR2 FQGNSA. V lost 5 bases to trimming and J lost 6 bases; unmatched junction nucleotides: 3. CDR3 region: CASSRTGREQYF. In nucleotides, the CDR3 is TGTGCCAGCAGCCGGACAGGGCGCGAGCAGTACTTC.

The table lists this clonotype with a few counts. The CDR3 loop reads CSASGSSYEQYF. Written as DNA, the CDR3 is TGCAGTGCTAGCGGGAGCTCCTACGAGCAGTACTTC. The chain couples TRBV20-1 to TRBJ2-7, with D possibly TRBD2 on 6 matching bases. The V gene lost 3 bases and the J gene lost 0 bases, with 6 bases spanning the gap. Germline V gives CDR1 DFQATT, CDR2 SNEGSKA (reference sequence). This CDR3 has 12 amino acids.

In this sample, this clonotype turned up a few times. The gene calls are TRBV7-8 and TRBJ2-7; 8 positions match TRBD2. V was pared by 1 base and J by 2 bases, with 4 bases of the junction left unmatched. This CDR3 region has 15 residues. Germline lookup yields CDR1 SGHVS and CDR2 FQNEAQ. In DNA form, the CDR3 reads TGTGCCAGCAGCTTAGGGGGTAGCGGGGCCTACGAGCAGTACTTC. Residues: CASSLGGSGAYEQYF.

V and J are TRBV5-4 and TRBJ2-3; TRBD2 might be the D (6 bases). V gave up 3 bases and J gave up 6 bases, with 20 bases separating them. CDR3 size: 16 residues. Per germline, CDR1 SGHNT and CDR2 YYREEE (reference sequence). CDR3 loop: CASSSPPGRTMDTQYF. The CDR3 DNA follows: TGTGCCAGCAGCTCCCCCCCCGGGAGAACGATGGATACGCAGTATTTT.

The chain joins TRBV19 to TRBJ1-4, with 7 bases fitting TRBD1. The CDR3 spans 14 residues. V dropped 6 bases and J dropped 3; count of bases not matched to a gene: 4. Germline assignment: CDR1 LNHDA and CDR2 SQIVND (reference sequence). The CDR3 DNA sequence: TGTGCCAGTAGCCGACAGGGATCTAATGAAAAACTGTTTTTT. Protein product: CASSRQGSNEKLFF. Combining the CDR3 with reference TRBV19 and TRBJ1-4 gives the whole variable domain DGGITQSPKYLFRKEGQNVTLSCEQNLNHDAMYWYRQDPGQGLRLIYYSQIVNDFQKGDIAEGYSVSREKKESFPLTVTSAQKNPTAFYLCASSRQGSNEKLFFGSGTQLSVL.

This chain joins TRBV28 and TRBJ2-7, with D maybe TRBD1 (7 bases). The germline V gene has CDR1 MDHEN and CDR2 SYDVKM. The V end was cut by 8 bases, the J end by 4 bases, with 30 bases between. CDR3 length equals 18 residues. CDR3 nucleotides: TGTGCCAGCTGTCCCCCAGCGCAGGGGGGTCCCCGGGGTTACGAGCAGTACTTC. This gives the protein CASCPPAQGGPRGYEQYF.

The chain uses TRBV7-4 and TRBJ2-5; D gene ambiguous. The CDR3 is 14 residues long. The germline CDR1 and CDR2 sequences are SGHVT and SQSDAQ. Trimming removed 6 bases from V and 2 bases from J, with 13 bases in between. The CDR3 DNA sequence: TGTGCCAGCAGATGGAAACAGAGGCAAGAGACCCAGTACTTC. Translated: CASRWKQRQETQYF. Using reference TRBV7-4 and TRBJ2-5 for the parts outside the CDR3, the full variable domain is GAGVSQSPRYKVAKRGRDVALRCDSISGHVTLYWYRQTLGQGSEVLTYSQSDAQRDKSGRPSGRFSAERPERSVSTLKIQRTEQGDSAVYLCASRWKQRQETQYFGPGTRLLVL.

The chain recombines TRBV10-3 with TRBJ1-1, with TRBD1 as a possible D gene (6 bases). Germline assignment: CDR1 ENHRY and CDR2 SYGVKD. V was trimmed by 6 bases and J by 0 bases, leaving 11 bases between them. CDR3 length: 14 amino acids. As DNA, the CDR3 is TGTGCCATCAGGGGGGGCCGAATGAACACTGAAGCTTTCTTT. It encodes CAIRGGRMNTEAFF.

This clonotype was observed a handful of times. This chain uses TRBV2 with TRBJ2-1; tentative D call: TRBD1 (6 bases). Trimming took off 4 bases at V and 3 bases at J, with 16 bases between the two ends. Germline CDR1 and CDR2: SNHLY and FYNNEI. CDR3 length: 16 amino acids. The CDR3 bases are TGTGCCAGCAGTGTACAGGGACCCCTAATCTACAATGAGCAGTTCTTC. This codes for CASSVQGPLIYNEQFF.

In DNA, the CDR3 is TGTGCCAGCGGTATAGCGGGGGCCTACAATGAGCAGTTCTTC. It translates to CASGIAGAYNEQFF. This chain uses TRBV25-1 with TRBJ2-1; the match to TRBD2 covers 9 bases. The V gene's germline CDR1 is MGHDK and CDR2 SYGVNS. CDR3 length: 14 amino acids. The V and J ends lost 8 bases and 2 bases, in that order; junction bases with no gene match: 4.

This clonotype came up a few times. J is TRBJ2-7 and V is TRBV20-1; D gene unclear. Germline assignment: CDR1 DFQATT and CDR2 SNEGSKA (reference sequence). The CDR3 runs 12 residues. Trimming removed 6 bases from V and 5 bases from J, with 14 bases in between. CDR3 region: CSAGRHFHEQYF. The CDR3 region has the DNA TGCAGTGCCGGCCGACATTTCCACGAGCAGTACTTC.

V gene TRBV28 combines with J gene TRBJ2-1, with D maybe TRBD1 (6 bases). This CDR3 is 13 amino acids long. Germline CDR1 reads MDHEN; CDR2 reads SYDVKM. Trimming shortened V by 5 bases and J by 12 bases, and 17 bases separated the two germline ends. DNA of the CDR3: TGTGCCAGCAGTGGAAGACAGGTAATCGGGCAGTTCTTC. It codes for CASSGRQVIGQFF.

The genes are TRBV7-2 and TRBJ2-7, with D maybe TRBD2 (5 bases). This CDR3 comprises 13 residues. Germline lookup yields CDR1 SGHTA and CDR2 FQGNSA. V lost 5 bases and J lost 4, with 12 bases in between. CDR3 bases: TGTGCCAGCAGCCCTGGACGGGGTTACGAGCAGTACTTC. Translated, it gives CASSPGRGYEQYF.

The chain is built from TRBV12-3 or TRBV12-4 and TRBJ2-2; possible D gene TRBD1, 6 bases. The CDR3 extends over 14 amino acids. Trimming cost V 10 bases and J 4 bases, with 16 bases left between them. CDR3 nucleotide sequence: TGTGCCACCATGACAGGATTTATCACCGGGGAGCTGTTTTTT. Protein sequence: CATMTGFITGELFF.

V is TRBV19 and J is TRBJ2-7, with 8 bases fitting TRBD2. V lost 5 bases and J lost 3; bases outside the gene matches: 15. There are 17 residues in the CDR3. Germline V gene lookup returns CDR1 LNHDA and CDR2 SQIVND (reference sequence). CDR3 nucleotide sequence: TGTGCCAGTAGTCCCCCCGGGGCTACTAGCGGCCGCTACGAGCAGTACTTC. It encodes CASSPPGATSGRYEQYF.

The sample holds a few counts of this clonotype. This sequence joins TRBV5-4 and TRBJ2-3; D perhaps matches TRBD2 (5 bases). CDR3 size: 13 residues. The germline V and J ends were trimmed by 0 bases and 14 bases, with 16 bases remaining between them. Germline loops: CDR1 SGHNT, CDR2 YYREEE (reference sequence). For the CDR3, the DNA is TGTGCCAGCAGCTTGGAAAGCGGTTCATCGTGGTATTTT. Translating it yields CASSLESGSSWYF.

This chain connects TRBV7-2 to TRBJ2-5, with 15 bases identical to TRBD2. This CDR3 has 17 residues. With 4 bases clipped from V and 7 bases from J, the junction kept 10 bases outside the gene matches. CDR1 and CDR2 (germline): SGHTA, FQGNSA. The CDR3 bases are TGTGCCAGCAGCTCGCGGACTAGCGGGGGGGCTTTTGGGACCCAGTACTTC. It encodes CASSSRTSGGAFGTQYF.

The chain recombines TRBV7-9 with TRBJ1-4; 10 bases line up with TRBD1. V lost 7 bases to trimming and J lost 8 bases; unmatched junction nucleotides: 13. The CDR3 is 16 residues long. Germline V CDR1 and CDR2: SEHNR, FQNEAQ (reference sequence). CDR3 loop: CASNSPTGTGEEKLFF. The CDR3 DNA reads TGTGCCAGCAATTCCCCCACCGGGACAGGGGAAGAAAAACTGTTTTTT.

The chain joins TRBV12-3 or TRBV12-4 to TRBJ2-1; a weak D match, TRBD1 (7 bases). The length of the CDR3 is 16 residues. V was shortened by 1 base and J by 5 bases, with 15 bases between the two germline ends. The CDR3 bases are TGTGCCAGCAGTTTAGAGGCAGGGGGGTGGGACAATGAGCAGTTCTTC. It codes for CASSLEAGGWDNEQFF.